This T cell receptor beta chain was sequenced during a study of STAT5B mutations in CD4+ large granular lymphocyte leukemia. Study background: Healthy donors showed HLA-associated enrichment of the CDR3 'QG' motif. Study findings and constraints: Patient CD4-sorted repertoires looked more clonal than healthy CD4+ repertoires, even without putative leukemic clones.

Healthy controls were blood donor buffy coats. Sequencing was performed with immunoSEQ multiplex PCR; in TCRdb, only in-frame clones are kept and a portion is missing. The sample records 25,000 to 35,000 clones, about 74% being singletons. The CDR3 is made up of 11 amino acids. The germline V and J ends were trimmed by 7 bases and 2 bases, with 7 bases remaining between them. The germline CDR1 and CDR2 sequences are DFQATT and SNEGSKA (reference sequence). Remarks on this clone: Its antigen is unidentified.

The origin of this receptor is a human donor in good health. The sequenced material came from CD4+ T cells from blood buffy coats. The J gene is TRBJ2-3, the V gene TRBV20-1; D not certain. The CDR3: CSGLTTDTQYF. The DNA of the CDR3 is TGCAGTGGGCTCACCACAGATACGCAGTATTTT.